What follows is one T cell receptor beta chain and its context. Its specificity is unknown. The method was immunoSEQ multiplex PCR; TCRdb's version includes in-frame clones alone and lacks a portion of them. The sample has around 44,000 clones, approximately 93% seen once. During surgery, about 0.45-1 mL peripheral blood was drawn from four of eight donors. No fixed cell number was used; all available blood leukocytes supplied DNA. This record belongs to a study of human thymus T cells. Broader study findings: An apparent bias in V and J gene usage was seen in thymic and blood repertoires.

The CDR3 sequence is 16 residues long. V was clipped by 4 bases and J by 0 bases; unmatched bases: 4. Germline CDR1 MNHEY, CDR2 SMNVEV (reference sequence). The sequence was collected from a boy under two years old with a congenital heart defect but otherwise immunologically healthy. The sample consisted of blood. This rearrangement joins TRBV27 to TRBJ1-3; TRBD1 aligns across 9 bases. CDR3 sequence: CASSWTGVSSGNTIYF. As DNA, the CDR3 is TGTGCCAGCAGTTGGACAGGGGTGAGCTCTGGAAACACCATATATTTT.